This paragraph covers one TCR beta chain sequence. The germline gives CDR1 LGHDT, CDR2 YNNKEL (reference sequence). The CDR3 extends over 16 amino acids. V gave up 0 bases and J gave up 4 bases; unmatched junction bases: 3. Sequenced by immunoSEQ multiplex PCR; TCRdb stores in-frame clones only, minus some. The sample has some 97,000 clones; approximately 90% are singletons. This sample is drawn from a study of blood T cell repertoires in COVID-19. The V gene is TRBV3-1 (or the pseudogene TRBV3-2), the J gene TRBJ2-3; 11 positions match TRBD2. The sequenced sample was peripheral blood. The clonotype comes from a man aged 45-60 years with acute or convalescent COVID-19. CDR3 protein: CASSQEGLAAPDTQYF. Written as DNA, the CDR3 is TGTGCCAGCAGCCAAGAGGGACTAGCGGCACCAGATACGCAGTATTTT.